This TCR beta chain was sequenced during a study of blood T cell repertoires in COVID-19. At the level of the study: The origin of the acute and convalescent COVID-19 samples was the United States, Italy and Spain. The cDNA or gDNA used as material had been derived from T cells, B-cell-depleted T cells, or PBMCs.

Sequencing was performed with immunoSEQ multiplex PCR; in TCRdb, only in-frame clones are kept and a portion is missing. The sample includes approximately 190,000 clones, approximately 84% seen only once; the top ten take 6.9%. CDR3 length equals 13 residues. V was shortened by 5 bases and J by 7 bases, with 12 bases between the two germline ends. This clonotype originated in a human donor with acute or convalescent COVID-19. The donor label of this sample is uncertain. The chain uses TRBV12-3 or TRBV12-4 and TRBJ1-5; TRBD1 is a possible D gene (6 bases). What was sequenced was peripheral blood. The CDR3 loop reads CASSPGALQPQHF. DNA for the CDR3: TGTGCCAGCAGTCCAGGGGCCTTGCAGCCCCAGCATTTT.